These T cell receptor beta chains were read from a single sample in a study of Graves' ophthalmopathy and Graves' hyperthyroidism. TCRdb independently ran MiXCR on the multiplex PCR reads; one entry per CDR3 protein. The table has 500,000 to 700,000 distinct CDR3 sequences, about 35% seen once. The sequenced sample was peripheral blood or thyroid tissue (not recorded which). The receptors come from an adult man with Graves' hyperthyroidism. CDR3s include the opening cysteine and the closing phenylalanine or tryptophan. The D gene is left open where the match is weak. Expanded clones are given a class, and other clones once, few, many or no size at all.

d_gene	abundance	v_gene	j_gene	CDR3nt	CDR3aa
-	many	TRBV20-1	TRBJ2-5	TGCAGTGCGGAACCCCTAGGGGCGGAAGGCCAAGAGACCCAGTACTTC	CSAEPLGAEGQETQYF
TRBD2	many	TRBV6-1	TRBJ2-7	TGTGCCAGCAGTGGGGCGACTAGCGGGAGAGAGGAGCAGTACTTC	CASSGATSGREEQYF
-	many	TRBV20-1	TRBJ1-5	TGCAGCGTATTGGTCGGCACATGGGAGAACCCGAATCAGCCCCAGCATTTT	CSVLVGTWENPNQPQHF
-	few	TRBV7-2	TRBJ2-3	TGTGCCAGCAGCGTAGGGGGTACTACGAGCACAGATACGCAGTATTTT	CASSVGGTTSTDTQYF
TRBD2	many	TRBV29-1	TRBJ2-2	TGCAGCGTTGTTGAGGCGGGGGGCCGCACCGGGGAGCTGTTTTTT	CSVVEAGGRTGELFF
-	few	TRBV10-3	TRBJ2-7	TGTGTCAGACCGGACGAGCAGTACTTC	CVRPDEQYF
-	many	TRBV28	TRBJ2-7	TGTGCCAGCCGCTCCAGCAGGATTTTCTTC	CASRSSRIFF
-	many	TRBV6-1	TRBJ1-6	TGTGCCAGCGTGGGCACAGGTAATTCACCCCTCCACTTT	CASVGTGNSPLHF
-	-	TRBV29-1	TRBJ1-1	TGCAGCGTTGATACGGTGGAATTGAACACTGAAGCTTTCTTT	CSVDTVELNTEAFF
TRBD2	-	TRBV20-1	TRBJ2-1	TGCAGTGCTAGAGGGGTGGCGGGAGTTAGTGAGCAGTTCTTC	CSARGVAGVSEQFF
-	many	TRBV12-3/TRBV12-4	TRBJ2-5	TGTGCCAGCAGTTTCCGGGGCTACCAAGAGACCCAGTACTTC	CASSFRGYQETQYF
TRBD2	few	TRBV6-5	TRBJ2-7	TGTGCCAGCAGACTAGCGGGACTCCTCTACGAGCAGTACTTC	CASRLAGLLYEQYF
TRBD1	-	TRBV29-1	TRBJ1-6	TGCAGCAGGGGAGCACAGGGGGCAGGTTCACCCCTCCACTTT	CSRGAQGAGSPLHF
TRBD1	many	TRBV25-1	TRBJ2-5	TGTGCCAGCAGTGACAGGGGGCGAGAAGAGACCCAGTACTTC	CASSDRGREETQYF
-	-	TRBV10-3	TRBJ1-1	TGTGCCATTCGACCCACAGTCTCCAACACTGAAGCTTTCTTT	CAIRPTVSNTEAFF
-	many	TRBV7-9	TRBJ1-1	TGTGCCAGCAGCTTGTCGTCTCTCTTTGAAGCTTTCTTT	CASSLSSLFEAFF
-	few	TRBV20-1	TRBJ2-3	TGCAGTGCTAGCACCCACAGGGGCACAGATACGCAGTATTTT	CSASTHRGTDTQYF
-	few	TRBV4-1	TRBJ2-7	TGCGCCAGCAGCCAAGATGCCCCCTTCTCCTACGAGCAGTACTTC	CASSQDAPFSYEQYF
-	many	TRBV13	TRBJ2-7	TGTGCCAGCAGCTTAGGCCCGGCGGCACCCTACGAGCAGTACTTC	CASSLGPAAPYEQYF